The table lists the clone carrying this TCR beta chain with many counts. Antigen specificity is unknown. The V and J ends lost 5 bases and 3 bases respectively, with 10 bases between them. The CDR3 covers 13 residues. Germline loops: CDR1 SGHNT, CDR2 YENEEA. TCRdb's copy holds only in-frame clones and misses some; the assay was immunoSEQ multiplex PCR. Of 440,000 or so clones listed, 92% were seen once; the top ten hold about 1.7%. This sample is drawn from a study of Ad26.COV2.S vaccination and SARS-CoV-2 variants. For the study at large: Among those in the COV1001 Ad26.COV2.S trial arm was the donor. Study observations and caveats: People who got the vaccine had more spike-specific TCR breadth than people who got placebo. In TCR breadth and depth analyses, total T cell responses may have been underestimated.

The treatment here: roughly 18 received Ad26.COV2.S at low or high dose, single or two shots; roughly five received placebo; per-sample allocation not given. The samples were gathered on day 63 after the first injection of vaccine or placebo. It was an adult aged 18-55 years in Boston who was the donor. The source was peripheral blood, collected in a trial of Ad26.COV2.S vaccine versus placebo. This chain connects TRBV11-3 to TRBJ1-1; TRBD1 is a possible D gene (6 bases). This sequence originates from a person aged 18-60 years who received the Ad26.COV2.S COVID-19 vaccine or a placebo. CDR3 bases: TGTGCCAGCAGCACAGGGACATACACTGAAGCTTTCTTT. It specifies CASSTGTYTEAFF.